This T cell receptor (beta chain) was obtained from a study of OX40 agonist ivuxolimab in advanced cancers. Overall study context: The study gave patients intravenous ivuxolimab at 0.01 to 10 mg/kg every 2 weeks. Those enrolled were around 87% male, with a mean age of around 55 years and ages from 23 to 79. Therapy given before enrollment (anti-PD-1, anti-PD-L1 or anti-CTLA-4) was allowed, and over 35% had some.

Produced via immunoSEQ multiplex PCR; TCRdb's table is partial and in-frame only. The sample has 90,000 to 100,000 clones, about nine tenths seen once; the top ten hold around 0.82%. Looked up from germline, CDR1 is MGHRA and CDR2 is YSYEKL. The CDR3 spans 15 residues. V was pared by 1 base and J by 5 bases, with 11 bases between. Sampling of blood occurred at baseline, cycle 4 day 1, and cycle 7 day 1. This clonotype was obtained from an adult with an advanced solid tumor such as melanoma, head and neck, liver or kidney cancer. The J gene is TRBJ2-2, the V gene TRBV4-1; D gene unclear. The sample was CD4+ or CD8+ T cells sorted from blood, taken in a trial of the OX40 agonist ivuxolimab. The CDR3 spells CASSQVGLGTGELFF. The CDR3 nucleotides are TGCGCCAGCAGCCAAGTGGGTTTGGGTACCGGGGAGCTGTTTTTT.